Sequencing of this T cell receptor (beta chain) was carried out in a study of breast tumors, draining lymph nodes, adjacent tissues. Study-wide findings and caveats: Compared with basal-like, luminal-like tumors shared significantly more repertoire with nontumor tissue. Findings are consistent with lymph node origin and intratumoral expansion of most tumor T cells.

This CDR3 region has 15 residues. CDR1 is SGDLS, CDR2 YYNGEE, per germline. With 4 bases removed from V and 6 bases from J, the gap between germline ends came to 16 bases. A remark on this clonotype: Its antigen is currently unknown.

Axillary draining lymph nodes of breast cancer patients supplied the node samples. TCRdb ran MiXCR on the multiplex PCR reads and lists one entry per CDR3 protein. This table holds 180,000 or so distinct CDR3 sequences, 30% to 40% found once. The chain has TRBV9 and TRBJ2-2; TRBD1 or TRBD2 may be the D gene (5 bases each). The sequenced sample was axillary lymph node tissue. The source of this sequence is a female donor with breast cancer. Some clones in this sample may be carry-over from other donors' samples. CDR3 nucleotide sequence: TGTGCCAGCAGCCCTCCGGGGCCAGGCGCCGGGGAGCTGTTTTTT. Its protein is CASSPPGPGAGELFF.